The next 32 T cell receptor beta chains were all read from a single sample in a study of blood T cell repertoires in COVID-19. Profiled with immunoSEQ multiplex PCR; TCRdb holds only in-frame clones, not every one. Here the sample spans 90,000 to 120,000 clones, more than 70% being singletons. Sample: peripheral blood. Source of these receptors: a human donor in a cohort sampled during active COVID-19.

This chain joins TRBV10-3 and TRBJ2-1, with 10 nucleotides matching TRBD2. This CDR3 comprises 17 residues. Trimming at V came to 0 bases and at J to 8 bases, leaving 10 bases not matched to a gene. The germline V gene encodes CDR1 ENHRY and CDR2 SYGVKD. CDR3 DNA sequence: TGTGCCATCAGTGAGTCGATGGGTCTAGCGGGAGATGATGAGCAGTTCTTC. Its translation: CAISESMGLAGDDEQFF.

The chain couples TRBV2 to TRBJ1-3, with D unclear. Germline V CDR1 and CDR2: SNHLY, FYNNEI. The CDR3 has 13 residues. V shed 10 bases and J shed 0 bases, with 10 bases lying between them. CDR3 in amino acids: CAIAGTSGNTIYF. CDR3 nucleotide sequence: TGTGCCATCGCAGGAACCTCTGGAAACACCATATATTTT.

The chain has TRBV18 and TRBJ1-1; D ambiguous. V lost 4 bases and J 1 base, leaving 13 bases between the germline ends. The V gene's germline CDR1 is KGHSH and CDR2 LQKENI. The CDR3 has 15 amino acids. The CDR3 coding sequence is TGTGCCAGCTCACTCGGGGTGAGCCCGAACACTGAAGCTTTCTTT. Translated, it gives CASSLGVSPNTEAFF.

This chain connects TRBV5-1 to TRBJ2-1; 7 bases map to TRBD2. The CDR3 covers 15 residues. V lost 1 base to trimming and J lost 4 bases; unmatched junction nucleotides: 5. The germline V gene encodes CDR1 SGHRS and CDR2 YFSETQ. CDR3 loop: CASSLNLADYNEQFF. In DNA form, the CDR3 reads TGCGCCAGCAGCTTGAACCTAGCGGATTACAATGAGCAGTTCTTC.

The genes are TRBV5-6 and TRBJ2-5; 7 bases line up with TRBD2. The CDR3 has 14 amino acids. CDR1 is SGHDT, CDR2 YYEEEE, per germline. Trimming took 4 bases from V and 1 from J; bases not matched to a gene: 4. The CDR3 DNA follows: TGTGCCAGCAGCCAGCGGGGCGTCCAAGAGACCCAGTACTTC. The encoded protein is CASSQRGVQETQYF.

V gene TRBV30 combines with J gene TRBJ1-5; D is unresolved. CDR1 is GTSNPN, CDR2 SVGIG, per germline (reference sequence). Trimming stripped 0 bases from V and 4 bases from J, with 16 bases between. The CDR3 totals 16 residues. The CDR3, as DNA: TGTGCCTGGAGTGTAGAAGGGAGTCTCGGGAATCAGCCCCAGCATTTT. Translation: CAWSVEGSLGNQPQHF.

The count of this clone is one. The chain has TRBV19 and TRBJ2-7, with TRBD1 matching 7 bases. The trim removed 1 base at V and 6 bases at J, leaving 9 bases unmatched. The germline V gene encodes CDR1 LNHDA and CDR2 SQIVND (reference sequence). This CDR3 has 15 residues. The CDR3 DNA reads TGTGCCAGTAGTATAGCCGGGGCCAGGGGGTGCGAGCAGTACGTC. This encodes CASSIAGARGCEQYV.

This sequence joins TRBV27 and TRBJ1-1; 9 nucleotides agree with TRBD1. Germline V gene sequence: CDR1 MNHEY, CDR2 SMNVEV (reference sequence). CDR3 length equals 15 residues. V lost 3 bases to trimming and J lost 1 base; unmatched junction nucleotides: 3. The CDR3 spells CASSFSTGGNTEAFF. The CDR3, as DNA: TGTGCCAGCAGTTTCTCGACAGGGGGGAACACTGAAGCTTTCTTT.

This clone was detected once. This chain uses TRBV5-4 with TRBJ2-2; 10 bases are shared with TRBD2. The CDR3 sequence is 17 residues long. Germline values: CDR1 SGHNT, CDR2 YYREEE (reference sequence). With V trimmed by 5 bases and J by 0 bases, 7 bases remained unmatched. The CDR3 region has the DNA TGTGCCAGCAGTATAGCGGGAGGATTCGCGAACACCGGGGAGCTGTTTTTT. Protein: CASSIAGGFANTGELFF.

V gene TRBV2 combines with J gene TRBJ1-5, with D uncertain. Germline lookup yields CDR1 SNHLY and CDR2 FYNNEI. V lost 6 bases to trimming and J lost 6 bases, with 15 bases between them. This CDR3 spans 14 amino acids. CDR3: CASSLYESVQPQHF. The CDR3 nucleotides read TGTGCCAGCAGCCTTTATGAGTCGGTTCAGCCCCAGCATTTT.

This chain joins TRBV19 and TRBJ2-1, with D tentatively TRBD1 (6 bases). Germline assignment: CDR1 LNHDA and CDR2 SQIVND (reference sequence). The length of the CDR3 is 14 residues. With 9 bases removed from V and 2 bases from J, the gap between germline ends came to 14 bases. The CDR3 DNA follows: TGTGCCAGCCGGAGGACAGATACCTACAATGAGCAGTTCTTC. This encodes CASRRTDTYNEQFF.

The chain couples TRBV10-3 to TRBJ1-5; TRBD1 is a possible D gene (6 bases). Looked up from germline, CDR1 is ENHRY and CDR2 is SYGVKD. Trimming pared 11 bases from V and 6 bases from J, leaving 17 bases between. The CDR3 is 13 residues long. CDR3 residues: CASREGDGQPQHF. The CDR3 region has the DNA TGTGCCTCCAGGGAGGGGGACGGTCAGCCCCAGCATTTT.

V gene TRBV3-1 (or the pseudogene TRBV3-2) combines with J gene TRBJ2-1; 10 nucleotides align to TRBD2. Unmatched junction bases numbered 11, after V lost 3 bases and J lost 9 bases. CDR3 size: 16 residues. Per germline, CDR1 LGHDT and CDR2 YNNKEL (reference sequence). The CDR3 region is CASSHLGAGGNGEQFF. The CDR3 DNA is TGTGCCAGCAGCCACCTAGGAGCGGGAGGGAATGGTGAGCAGTTCTTC.

This CDR3 reads CASSRGGGEQYF. The CDR3, as DNA: TGTGCCAGCAGCCGTGGCGGGGGCGAGCAGTACTTC. V gene TRBV7-2 combines with J gene TRBJ2-7; 7 positions agree with TRBD2. The CDR3 runs to 12 residues. Germline V gene data show CDR1 as SGHTA and CDR2 as FQGNSA. V shed 5 bases and J 6 bases; nucleotides not matched to a gene: 4.

The rearrangement uses TRBV7-9 and TRBJ2-1; 10 bases align to TRBD2. Germline V gene sequence: CDR1 SEHNR, CDR2 FQNEAQ (reference sequence). Trimming took 1 base from V and 15 from J; bases not matched to a gene: 6. The CDR3 length is 13 residues. CDR3: CASSLDPSGSGFF. CDR3 DNA sequence: TGTGCCAGCAGCTTAGACCCTAGCGGGAGTGGGTTCTTC.

This clone was observed a few times. The chain couples TRBV3-1 (or the pseudogene TRBV3-2) to TRBJ1-5; D gene unclear. Germline CDR1 reads LGHDT; CDR2 reads YNNKEL (reference sequence). The ends were cut back, 1 base at V and 4 bases at J, with 5 bases in the middle. The CDR3 spans 13 residues. The CDR3 loop reads CASSQVQNQPQHF. CDR3 sequence (DNA): TGTGCCAGCAGCCAAGTTCAGAATCAGCCCCAGCATTTT.

The rearrangement uses TRBV23-1 and TRBJ1-4; no firm D call. TRBV23-1 is identified as an open reading frame with a role that is uncertain. The length of the CDR3 is 14 residues. V lost 6 bases and J 1 base, leaving 9 bases between the germline ends. The CDR3 is CASSQLRTNEKLFF. CDR3 bases: TGCGCCAGCAGCCAACTAAGAACTAATGAAAAACTGTTTTTT.

In the case of this clone: Other DNA sequences of this sample code for an identical CDR3. This chain joins TRBV6-5 and TRBJ2-1; D is uncertain. V gave up 4 bases and J gave up 7 bases, with 8 bases separating them. Germline loops: CDR1 MNHEY, CDR2 SVGAGI. The CDR3 is 12 residues long. Here the CDR3 reads CASSSRYNEQFF. CDR3 in DNA: TGTGCCAGCAGTTCTAGGTATAATGAGCAGTTCTTC.

This sequence joins TRBV28 and TRBJ2-1; D is possibly TRBD2 (6 bases). The CDR3 runs to 17 residues. V was clipped by 7 bases and J by 3 bases, with 22 bases between them. Germline V lookup: CDR1 MDHEN, CDR2 SYDVKM. CDR3 sequence reads: CASTSSAASEYYNEQFF. The CDR3, as DNA: TGTGCCAGCACCTCATCAGCGGCTAGCGAGTACTACAATGAGCAGTTCTTC.

The chain combines TRBV9 with TRBJ2-3; 11 nucleotides align to TRBD2. Per the germline V gene, CDR1 is SGDLS and CDR2 is YYNGEE. V lost 2 bases to trimming and J lost 6 bases; unmatched junction nucleotides: 8. CDR3 length equals 16 residues. The CDR3 nucleotides read TGTGCCAGCAGCGTTACTAGCGGGAGAGGTTGGGATACGCAGTATTTT. It codes for CASSVTSGRGWDTQYF.

The chain carries TRBV11-2 and TRBJ2-3; 7 nucleotides match TRBD1. Looked up from germline, CDR1 is SGHAT and CDR2 is FQNNGV. J was trimmed by 2 bases and V by 3 bases; bases with no gene match: 5. The CDR3 totals 15 residues. Here the CDR3 DNA reads TGTGCCAGCAGCTTTTCGGGACAGACCACAGATACGCAGTATTTT. Residues: CASSFSGQTTDTQYF.

The chain combines TRBV30 with TRBJ2-1; 7 bases are a match to TRBD2. This CDR3 comprises 13 residues. Germline V gene lookup returns CDR1 GTSNPN and CDR2 SVGIG (reference sequence). V gave up 2 bases and J gave up 5 bases; unmatched junction bases: 3. CDR3 amino acids: CAWSPLADNEQFF. The CDR3 nucleotides are TGTGCCTGGAGTCCGCTAGCGGACAATGAGCAGTTCTTC.

This clone was recorded only once. J is TRBJ2-1 and V is TRBV9; 12 nucleotides match TRBD2. The CDR3 length is 19 residues. Per the germline V gene, CDR1 is SGDLS and CDR2 is YYNGEE. V was pared by 3 bases and J by 1 base, with 11 bases of the junction left unmatched. The CDR3 region is CASSAPVGLAGTSYNEQFF. CDR3 DNA: TGTGCCAGCAGCGCCCCAGTAGGACTAGCGGGAACTTCCTACAATGAGCAGTTCTTC.

The J gene is TRBJ1-1, the V gene TRBV6-4; maybe TRBD1 (5 bases). The CDR3 spans 17 residues. V lost 4 bases and J 0 bases, leaving 18 bases between the germline ends. Germline CDR1 is MRHNA and CDR2 is SNTAGT. The CDR3 bases are TGTGCCAGCAGTGGGGGCAGAGCTACCCTCATGAACACTGAAGCTTTCTTT. Protein sequence: CASSGGRATLMNTEAFF.

This chain links TRBV2 with TRBJ2-3; TRBD2 aligns across 8 bases. Trimming removed 7 bases from V and 5 bases from J; junction bases left unmatched: 14. The germline gives CDR1 SNHLY, CDR2 FYNNEI. CDR3 length: 16 amino acids. The CDR3 DNA follows: TGTGCCAGCACCGGAAGGGTGGCGGGAGGCCGAGATACGCAGTATTTT. Its translation is CASTGRVAGGRDTQYF.

A note on this clone: Other nucleotide sequences from this sample produce the same CDR3. This chain joins TRBV30 and TRBJ2-3; a possible D gene is TRBD1 (5 bases). Trimming took 2 bases from V and 3 from J, leaving 9 bases between them. Germline CDR1 reads GTSNPN; CDR2 reads SVGIG (reference sequence). The CDR3 runs 13 residues. The CDR3 DNA reads TGTGCCTGGAGTTTCCCAGGGACAGATACGCAGTATTTT. This gives the protein CAWSFPGTDTQYF.

The J gene is TRBJ2-2, the V gene TRBV25-1; 8 bases match TRBD1. CDR3 length equals 15 residues. J gave up 5 bases and V 6 bases, and 8 bases lay outside the gene matches. Germline CDR1 is MGHDK and CDR2 is SYGVNS. In DNA, the CDR3 is TGTGCCAGCAGCCCTCGGGACAGGTTTACCGGGGAGCTGTTTTTT. Translating gives CASSPRDRFTGELFF.

The chain carries TRBV7-9 and TRBJ2-1, with a tentative D call TRBD1 (5 bases). Germline lookup yields CDR1 SEHNR and CDR2 FQNEAQ (reference sequence). CDR3 length: 8 amino acids. The V end was cut by 5 bases, the J end by 16 bases, with 6 bases between. DNA for the CDR3: TGTGCCAGCAGCCAGGGCTTCTTC. Its translation is CASSQGFF.

The chain combines TRBV6-5 with TRBJ2-2; a weak D match, TRBD2 (6 bases). Germline loops: CDR1 MNHEY, CDR2 SVGAGI. This CDR3 contains 12 residues. Trimming removed 6 bases from V and 7 bases from J, with 9 bases in between. The CDR3 protein is CASREGIGELFF. The CDR3 DNA reads as TGTGCCAGCAGGGAGGGCATCGGGGAGCTGTTTTTT.

Only a few counts were recorded for this clone. The V call is TRBV7-9, the J call TRBJ1-5, with D maybe TRBD1 (5 bases). The V gene lost 3 bases and the J gene lost 6 bases, with 9 bases spanning the gap. The length of the CDR3 is 13 residues. The germline V gene encodes CDR1 SEHNR and CDR2 FQNEAQ (reference sequence). The CDR3: CASSFGGGQPQHF. Written as DNA, the CDR3 is TGTGCCAGCAGCTTCGGGGGAGGTCAGCCCCAGCATTTT.

The genes are TRBV6-1 and TRBJ2-1; a possible D gene is TRBD2 (5 bases). From germline, CDR1 is MNHNS and CDR2 SASEGT. V was shortened by 1 base and J by 7 bases, with 11 bases between the two germline ends. The CDR3 has 14 amino acids. The DNA for the CDR3 is TGTGCCAGCAGTGAAGGGCGGGCCCCTAATGAGCAGTTCTTC. Translated: CASSEGRAPNEQFF.

The chain has TRBV27 and TRBJ2-7; D perhaps matches TRBD2 (5 bases). Trimming stripped 11 bases from V and 7 bases from J, with 9 bases between. This CDR3 spans 9 amino acids. Germline V gene sequence: CDR1 MNHEY, CDR2 SMNVEV (reference sequence). CDR3 sequence: CAPPGEQYV. In DNA, the CDR3 is TGTGCCCCCCCGGGGGAGCAGTACGTC.